This T cell receptor (beta chain) was observed in a study of PD-L1 blockade in urothelial cancer. Study-wide background: The patients' atezolizumab therapy, 1,200 mg intravenously every 3 weeks, started around 2014.

Germline V gene lookup returns CDR1 MDHEN and CDR2 SYDVKM. Trimming stripped 5 bases from V and 3 bases from J, with 14 bases between. The CDR3 covers 14 residues. The time point: peripheral blood 6 weeks after treatment start. Assay: immunoSEQ multiplex PCR; the TCRdb copy retains only in-frame clones and omits some. Of about 51,000 clones in the sample, around 90% were seen once. This sequence originates from a man aged 60 to 69 with urothelial cancer. The chain carries TRBV28 and TRBJ2-7, with a tentative D call TRBD1 (6 bases). The material was PBMCs, obtained around atezolizumab (anti-PD-L1) treatment. For the CDR3, the DNA is TGTGCCAGCAGTAGTACGGGACACTACTACGAGCAGTACTTC. As protein: CASSSTGHYYEQYF.